This T cell receptor beta chain was sequenced for a study of T-cell memory formation after mild COVID-19. Study summary: TCR clustering was largely donor specific.

General study findings and limits: Cross-reactive memory appears to have joined, as suggested by some responding clones showing up in pre-infection memory. Contracting clones from day 15 to 85 had balanced CD4/CD8; later expanders favoured CD4+.

TCR alpha and TCR beta cDNA libraries carrying sample barcodes and UMIs were produced by 5'RACE using constant-segment primers. MiXCR was run by TCRdb on the 5' RACE reads, yielding one entry per CDR3 protein. The table lists 270,000 or so distinct CDR3 sequences, roughly a sixth of them singletons. The ends lost 1 base at V and 5 bases at J; junction bases unmatched: 12. This CDR3 spans 17 amino acids. The germline CDR1 and CDR2 sequences are SQVTM and ANQGSEA. As for this clonotype: Antigen unknown.

Source material: PBMCs or a T cell subset sorted from them (not recorded which). This sequence originates from a man younger than 30 who had mild COVID-19 (a few samples of this study predate the infection). Cell type and time point are not known. The rearrangement uses TRBV29-1 and TRBJ1-1; 11 bases match TRBD1. DNA for the CDR3: TGCAGCGTTGAAGGTCCCCGGGACAGGGGGGTTTGGACTGAAGCTTTCTTT. Translating gives CSVEGPRDRGVWTEAFF.